The 17 T cell receptor beta chains below come from one sample, sequenced in a study of cytomegalovirus exposure and HLA in healthy donors. 13 Jbeta primers and 60 Vbeta primers were used for the PCR. This table comes from immunoSEQ multiplex PCR, and its TCRdb copy is limited to in-frame clones, with some not included. The sample contains about 67,000 clones, 75% to 90% of which appear only once. The sample consisted of PBMCs. These receptors were taken from a woman aged 25 to 39 in good health and CMV-seropositive.

CDR3 nucleotide sequence: TGTGCCATCAGTGAGTCGAAGTTAGCGGGAACAGATACGCAGTATTTT. Translating it yields CAISESKLAGTDTQYF. The chain joins TRBV10-3 to TRBJ2-3, with 8 bases lining up with TRBD2. Germline V lookup: CDR1 ENHRY, CDR2 SYGVKD. The CDR3 sequence is 16 residues long. V shed 0 bases and J 3 bases; nucleotides not matched to a gene: 5.

The chain uses TRBV6-5 and TRBJ1-2, with 8 bases identical to TRBD1. The CDR3 runs 14 residues. Germline V gives CDR1 MNHEY, CDR2 SVGAGI. J was trimmed by 13 bases and V by 3 bases; bases with no gene match: 13. The CDR3 nucleotides read TGTGCCAGCAGTTATTCGCGAGGACAGGGCCTTTTCACCTTC. Its translation is CASSYSRGQGLFTF.

This sequence joins TRBV7-9 and TRBJ2-3; D is uncertain. Germline V CDR1 and CDR2: SEHNR, FQNEAQ (reference sequence). V was clipped by 1 base and J by 0 bases, with 8 bases between them. CDR3 length: 15 amino acids. For the CDR3, the DNA is TGTGCCAGCAGCTTAGGCGGTGCTAGCACAGATACGCAGTATTTT. Residues: CASSLGGASTDTQYF.

V usage is TRBV2 and J usage is TRBJ2-7; the D gene is possibly TRBD1 (6 bases). CDR1 and CDR2 from the germline V gene are SNHLY and FYNNEI. The V gene lost 7 bases and the J gene lost 1 base, with 11 bases spanning the gap. The CDR3 is 13 amino acids. CDR3 DNA sequence: TGTGCCAGCACGTCGGGACAATCCTACGAGCAGTACTTC. Protein product: CASTSGQSYEQYF. Drawing the rest from reference TRBV2 and TRBJ2-7, the complete variable domain is EPEVTQTPSHQVTQMGQEVILRCVPISNHLYFYWYRQILGQKVEFLVSFYNNEISEKSEIFDDQFSVERPDGSNFTLKIRSTKLEDSAMYFCASTSGQSYEQYFGPGTRLTVT.

The chain combines TRBV5-5 with TRBJ2-1; D is uncertain. Germline values: CDR1 SGHKS, CDR2 YYEKEE (reference sequence). The V end was cut by 2 bases, the J end by 0 bases, with 6 bases between. This CDR3 spans 14 amino acids. The CDR3 region has the DNA TGTGCCAGCAGCTTTACCAGCTCCTACAATGAGCAGTTCTTC. This sequence encodes CASSFTSSYNEQFF.

This clone has just one count. The chain uses TRBV28 and TRBJ1-1; D is ambiguous. CDR3 length equals 14 residues. CDR1 is MDHEN and CDR2 is SYDVKM in the germline V gene. V was cut by 7 bases and J by 1 base, with 13 bases left in between. The chain's CDR3 is CASTRYRSNTEAFF. CDR3 DNA: TGTGCCAGCACCCGTTACAGATCGAACACTGAAGCTTTCTTT.

This chain links TRBV5-1 with TRBJ2-3; 14 positions agree with TRBD2. Trimming removed 4 bases from V and 4 bases from J; junction bases left unmatched: 5. The CDR3 spans 16 residues. The germline gives CDR1 SGHRS, CDR2 YFSETQ. Here the CDR3 DNA reads TGCGCCAGCAGCCCTGGGACTAGCGGGAGACCAGATACGCAGTATTTT. Its translation is CASSPGTSGRPDTQYF.

The chain has TRBV27 and TRBJ1-1; 7 bases agree with TRBD1. Germline CDR1 is MNHEY and CDR2 is SMNVEV (reference sequence). The CDR3 consists of 14 residues. V was clipped by 6 bases and J by 1 base; unmatched bases: 5. The CDR3 sequence: CASRGQLTNTEAFF. The CDR3 region has the DNA TGTGCCAGCAGGGGACAGCTAACGAACACTGAAGCTTTCTTT.

This clone was detected only once. The chain links TRBV4-1 to TRBJ2-3, with 9 bases fitting TRBD2. Germline V lookup: CDR1 MGHRA, CDR2 YSYEKL. The CDR3 runs 16 residues. The V gene end was trimmed by 5 bases and the J gene end by 0 bases; junction bases not matched to a gene: 6. The CDR3 DNA follows: TGCGCCAGCAGCTACCGACTAGCGGCAAGCACAGATACGCAGTATTTT. Its protein is CASSYRLAASTDTQYF.

The V gene is TRBV5-1, the J gene TRBJ2-7; 10 nucleotides align to TRBD2. The germline V gene has CDR1 SGHRS and CDR2 YFSETQ. CDR3 length equals 17 residues. V dropped 0 bases and J dropped 0; count of bases not matched to a gene: 6. CDR3 amino acids: CASSLELAGNSSYEQYF. The CDR3 bases are TGCGCCAGCAGCTTGGAACTAGCGGGGAATAGCTCCTACGAGCAGTACTTC.

The CDR3 DNA reads TGTGCCAGCAGTGACTCTAAAGCGGGAGGCTACAATGAGCAGTTCTTC. Translation: CASSDSKAGGYNEQFF. The V call is TRBV6-4, the J call TRBJ2-1; 9 nucleotides align to TRBD2. Trimming at V came to 0 bases and at J to 3 bases, leaving 3 bases not matched to a gene. The CDR3 has 16 amino acids. The germline gives CDR1 MRHNA, CDR2 SNTAGT.

This chain links TRBV5-1 with TRBJ2-1, with D possibly TRBD2 on 6 matching bases. This CDR3 is built from 13 residues. The V end lost 4 bases, the J end lost 6 bases, and 11 bases lay between the germline ends. Germline CDR1 SGHRS, CDR2 YFSETQ. This chain's CDR3 is CASSQGGTNEQFF. Here the CDR3 DNA reads TGCGCCAGCAGCCAAGGCGGGACCAATGAGCAGTTCTTC.

This clone was recorded only once. V is TRBV7-2 and J is TRBJ2-5; TRBD1 is a possible D gene (5 bases). CDR1 is SGHTA and CDR2 is FQGNSA in the germline V gene. This CDR3 is 15 amino acids long. The V and J ends lost 1 base and 4 bases respectively, with 13 bases between them. The CDR3 DNA reads TGTGCCAGCAGCTTAGGTAGCAGGGTCGGAGAGACCCAGTACTTC. Translated, it gives CASSLGSRVGETQYF.

V and J are TRBV10-2 and TRBJ1-1, with 8 bases lining up with TRBD1. This CDR3 contains 15 residues. The germline gives CDR1 WSHSY, CDR2 SAAADI. J lost 4 bases, V lost 2 bases, and 6 bases had no gene match. In nucleotides, the CDR3 is TGCGCCAGCAGTGAGCAGCAGGGGGCGAGCACTGAAGCTTTCTTT. Residues: CASSEQQGASTEAFF.

The genes are TRBV7-9 and TRBJ2-7; D gene ambiguous. The V gene's germline CDR1 is SEHNR and CDR2 FQNEAQ (reference sequence). The length of the CDR3 is 14 residues. The V gene lost 3 bases and the J gene lost 3 bases, with 12 bases spanning the gap. The DNA for the CDR3 is TGTGCCAGCAGCTTCCCTAGGCTCGGCTACGAGCAGTACTTC. Encoded protein: CASSFPRLGYEQYF.

This clone has just one count. The rearrangement joins TRBV5-1 to TRBJ2-2; 7 positions agree with TRBD2. The CDR3 is 16 amino acids. Germline lookup yields CDR1 SGHRS and CDR2 YFSETQ. J gave up 1 base and V 4 bases, and 7 bases lay outside the gene matches. The CDR3 DNA is TGCGCCAGCAGCCCCCATGGCGGGGGGAACACCGGGGAGCTGTTTTTT. It is translated as CASSPHGGGNTGELFF.

The rearrangement joins TRBV6-1 to TRBJ1-4, with D possibly being TRBD1 (5 bases). The V end was cut by 4 bases, the J end by 6 bases, with 15 bases between. The CDR3 runs to 15 residues. Germline V gives CDR1 MNHNS, CDR2 SASEGT. The CDR3 nucleotides are TGTGCCAGCAGTGCCACGGGGGGAACCGATGAAAAACTGTTTTTT. Residues: CASSATGGTDEKLFF.